These T cell receptor beta chains were read from a single sample in a study of lymphopenia after photon versus proton radiotherapy. TCRdb keeps only in-frame clones here, not all; method: immunoSEQ multiplex PCR. The table shows 77,000 or so clones, with more than 70% occurring only once. The sample was peripheral blood, taken from a patient treated with proton-based radiotherapy. The source is a man aged 55 to 70 with pancreatic cancer. Each CDR3 is given with its conserved first and last residue. A D gene is named only where the DNA matches it firmly.

J | length | V | D | CDR3
TRBJ1-2 | 16 | TRBV9 | TRBD1 | CASSAQGTGGIYGYTF
TRBJ2-1 | 15 | TRBV9 | TRBD2 | CASSVASGRHNEQFF
TRBJ2-2 | 14 | TRBV6-5 | - | CASSYLGRSRELFF
TRBJ1-4 | 14 | TRBV11-2 | TRBD1 | CASSLRQGGEKLFF
TRBJ2-5 | 15 | TRBV6-5 | TRBD2 | CASSYLGREGETQYF
TRBJ2-3 | 17 | TRBV11-2 | - | CASSLEGAGHPTDTQYF
TRBJ1-2 | 14 | TRBV5-1 | TRBD1 | CASNPTGGSYGYTF
TRBJ2-6 | 18 | TRBV5-6 | - | CASSSSTRTLSGANVLTF
TRBJ1-3 | 16 | TRBV19 | - | CASSQGFGSSGNTIYF
TRBJ2-1 | 16 | TRBV14 | - | CASSQETGKSYNEQFF
TRBJ1-1 | 16 | TRBV11-2 | TRBD1 | CASSRQGGPSNTEAFF
TRBJ1-1 | 15 | TRBV19 | - | CASRIHLSGQPEAFF
TRBJ2-7 | 14 | TRBV6-5 | TRBD1 | CASSEGTGRYEQYF
TRBJ2-7 | 14 | TRBV9 | TRBD1 | CASSAGQGTYEQYF
- | 13 | TRBV6-5 | TRBD1 | CATRTGSSYEQYF
TRBJ1-4 | 18 | TRBV2 | TRBD1 | CASSEQPRDRVANEKLFF
TRBJ1-1 | 13 | TRBV5-1 | - | CASSLEVMTEAFF
TRBJ2-1 | 18 | TRBV30 | TRBD2 | CAWSGIAGGLSSYNEQFF
TRBJ2-3 | 15 | TRBV5-4 | TRBD2 | CASSDSGAGGGTQYF
TRBJ1-3 | 14 | TRBV29-1 | TRBD1 | CSVEGTGSGNTIYF
TRBJ1-5 | 14 | TRBV7-2 | - | CASSWRDGGQPQHF
TRBJ2-1 | 16 | TRBV5-1 | TRBD2 | CASSLQLAGGKDEQFF
TRBJ2-1 | 13 | TRBV18 | - | CASSPQSYNEQFF
TRBJ2-3 | 13 | TRBV19 | - | CASSMGGTDTQYF
TRBJ1-1 | 15 | TRBV5-1 | - | CASSPLSGKDTEAFF
TRBJ1-5 | 13 | TRBV19 | - | CASRDGKFQPQHF
TRBJ1-2 | 12 | TRBV9 | TRBD1 | CASWGGGRGYTF
TRBJ2-1 | 15 | TRBV7-2 | TRBD1 | CASSRDVTGAGEQFF
TRBJ2-7 | 15 | TRBV13 | TRBD1 | CASSRRTGGAYEQYF
TRBJ2-2 | 15 | TRBV9 | TRBD1 | CASSATGWDTGELFF
TRBJ1-4 | 16 | TRBV11-1 | TRBD1 | CASSPGQGTTNEKLFF
TRBJ2-7 | 13 | TRBV2 | - | CASSSGTFNEQYF
TRBJ2-5 | 11 | TRBV7-2 | - | CASSLYGQSYF
TRBJ2-7 | 15 | TRBV9 | TRBD2 | CASTKGSSGLYEQYF
TRBJ2-2 | 13 | TRBV9 | - | CASSADLSGELFF
TRBJ1-4 | 14 | TRBV19 | - | CASSIRSTNEKLFF
TRBJ2-2 | 15 | TRBV27 | TRBD2 | CASGWTSVNTGELFF
TRBJ1-4 | 11 | TRBV19 | - | CASTMREKLFF
TRBJ2-4 | 15 | TRBV9 | - | CASSVAGRGKNIQYF
TRBJ2-7 | 14 | TRBV27 | - | CASSLHGVLNEQYF
TRBJ1-1 | 13 | TRBV9 | - | CASSVEQNTEAFF
TRBJ2-7 | 15 | TRBV28 | - | CASSLGTPLSYEQYF
TRBJ1-1 | 11 | TRBV28 | - | CASSSLTEAFF
TRBJ2-2 | 16 | TRBV5-1 | TRBD1 | CASRVRQGVFPGELFF
TRBJ2-3 | 14 | TRBV28 | TRBD1 | CATTGTGGTDTQYF
TRBJ2-7 | 11 | TRBV28 | - | CASSLRRGQYF
TRBJ2-5 | 15 | TRBV18 | - | CASSRGLFRQETQYF
TRBJ1-2 | 14 | TRBV28 | - | CASSFGTPYRGYTF
TRBJ1-2 | 14 | TRBV7-9 | TRBD1 | CASSQAGGNYGYTF
TRBJ1-2 | 19 | TRBV28 | - | CASRNLLGGDKNQNYGYTF